The T cell receptor beta chain under discussion was sequenced for a study of early T cells in non-severe SARS-CoV-2 infection. Study as a whole: From unsorted whole blood, bulk RNA was sequenced, and the chains remained unpaired. Whole-study results and caveats: VDJdb matches were skewed toward anti-spike CD8 T cell responses.

In the case of this clonotype: Its antigen is unidentified.

Unique molecular identifiers were added to individual cDNA molecules. TCRdb reprocessed the 5' RACE reads with MiXCR, giving one entry per CDR3 protein. This table has 50,000 to 85,000 distinct CDR3 sequences, less than 9.5% appearing once. The germline gives CDR1 MNHNY, CDR2 SVGAGI (reference sequence). The CDR3 sequence is 12 residues long. V was cut by 0 bases and J by 9 bases, with 6 bases left in between. The sample consisted of whole blood. The V gene is TRBV6-6, the J gene TRBJ1-5, with D unresolved. The sequence was collected from an adult who was a healthcare worker with PCR-confirmed SARS-CoV-2 infection or an uninfected control (not recorded which). The DNA for the CDR3 is TGTGCCAGCAGTTACTCTACGGTGCCCCAGCATTTT. Amino acid sequence: CASSYSTVPQHF.